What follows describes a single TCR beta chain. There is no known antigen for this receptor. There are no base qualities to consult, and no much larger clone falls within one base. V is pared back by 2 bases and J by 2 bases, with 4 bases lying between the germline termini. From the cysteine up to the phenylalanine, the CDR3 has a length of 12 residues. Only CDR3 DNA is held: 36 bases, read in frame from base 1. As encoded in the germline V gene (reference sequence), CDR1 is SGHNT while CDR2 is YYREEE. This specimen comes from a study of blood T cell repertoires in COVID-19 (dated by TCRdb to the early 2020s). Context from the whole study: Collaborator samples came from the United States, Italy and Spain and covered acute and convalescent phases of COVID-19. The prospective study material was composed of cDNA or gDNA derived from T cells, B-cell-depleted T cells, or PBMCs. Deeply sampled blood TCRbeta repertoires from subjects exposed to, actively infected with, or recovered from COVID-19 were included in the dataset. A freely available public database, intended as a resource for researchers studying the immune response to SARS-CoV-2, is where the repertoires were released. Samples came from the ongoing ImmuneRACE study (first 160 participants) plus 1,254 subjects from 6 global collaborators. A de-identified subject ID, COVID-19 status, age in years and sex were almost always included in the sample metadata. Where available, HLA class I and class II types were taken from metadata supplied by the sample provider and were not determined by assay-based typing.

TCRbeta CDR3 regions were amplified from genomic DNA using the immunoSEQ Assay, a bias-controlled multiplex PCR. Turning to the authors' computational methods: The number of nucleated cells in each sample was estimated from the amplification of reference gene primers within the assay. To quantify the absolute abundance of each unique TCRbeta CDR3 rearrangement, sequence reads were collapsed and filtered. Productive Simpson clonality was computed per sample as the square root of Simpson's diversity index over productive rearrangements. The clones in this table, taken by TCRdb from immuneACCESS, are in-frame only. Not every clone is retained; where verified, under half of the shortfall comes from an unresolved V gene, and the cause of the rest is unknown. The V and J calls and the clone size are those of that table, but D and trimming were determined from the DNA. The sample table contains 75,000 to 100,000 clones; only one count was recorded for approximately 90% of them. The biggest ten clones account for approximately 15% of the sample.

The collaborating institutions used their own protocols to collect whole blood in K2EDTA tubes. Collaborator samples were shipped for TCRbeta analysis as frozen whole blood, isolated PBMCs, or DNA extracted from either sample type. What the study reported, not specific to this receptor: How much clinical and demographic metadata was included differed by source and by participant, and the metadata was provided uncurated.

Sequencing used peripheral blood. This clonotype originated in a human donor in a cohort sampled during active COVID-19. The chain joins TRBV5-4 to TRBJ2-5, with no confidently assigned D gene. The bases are TGTGCCAGCAGCTTCCTTCAAGAGACCCAGTACTTC. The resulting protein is CASSFLQETQYF.